The 28 T cell receptor beta chains given below trace back to one sample, sequenced in a study of PD-1 blockade in mismatch repair-deficient tumors (dated by TCRdb to between 2016 and 2019). Library preparation employed the immunoSEQ multiplex PCR assay. Here the immuneACCESS table is served through TCRdb, limited to in-frame sequences with V and J called. Missing clones are a known gap in these copies; in checked studies unresolved V genes cover under half, and the rest lacks a known reason. The sample table contains about 100,000 clones; only one count was recorded for over 65% of them. The ten largest make up 6.3% of the sample. Specimen: peripheral blood, collected less than 37 weeks after starting pembrolizumab. These receptors were taken from an adult with mismatch repair-deficient cancer.

The rearrangement links TRBV12-2 to TRBJ2-3; the DNA was not compared with TRBD2, the D call given in the table. TRBV12-2 is given as a pseudogene. The CDR3 runs to 17 residues. In nucleotides, the CDR3 is TGTGCAAGTCCCCTCCCCCCCAGCGGGGCTAGCACAGATACGCAGTATTTT. It yields the protein CASPLPPSGASTDTQYF.

This clone was seen a handful of times. The chain combines TRBV7-2 with TRBJ1-4; a possible D gene is TRBD1 (5 bases). The length of the CDR3 is 15 residues. Trimming removed 6 bases from V and 0 bases from J, with 11 bases in between. CDR1 SGHTA and CDR2 FQGNSA come from the germline V gene. The CDR3 here is CASRRRGATNEKLFF. CDR3 sequence (DNA): TGTGCCAGCAGGCGGAGGGGCGCAACTAATGAAAAACTGTTTTTT.

This clone was picked up one time. The chain recombines TRBV5-4 with TRBJ1-1; D unresolved. The ends were cut back, 1 base at V and 6 bases at J, with 10 bases in the middle. CDR1 is SGHNT and CDR2 is YYREEE in the germline V gene (reference sequence). This CDR3 comprises 13 residues. CDR3 protein: CASSLPGEPEAFF. For the CDR3, the DNA is TGTGCCAGCAGCTTGCCAGGCGAGCCTGAAGCTTTCTTT.

Remarks on this clone: The junction differs from germline at one of its ends, possibly a read error. The chain uses TRBV7-7 and TRBJ1-1; D is possibly TRBD1 (6 bases). The V gene's germline CDR1 is SSHAT and CDR2 FNYEAQ (reference sequence). There are 14 residues in the CDR3. CDR3 sequence (DNA): TGTGCTAGCAGCCCCCCCACGGGGGCCACTGAAGCTTTCTTT. Translated, it gives CASSPPTGATEAFF. The whole variable domain, filled in from reference TRBV7-7 and TRBJ1-1, reads GAGVSQSPRYKVTKRGQDVTLRCDPISSHATLYWYQQALGQGPEFLTYFNYEAQPDKSGLPSDRFSAERPEGSISTLTIQRTEQRDSAMYRCASSPPTGATEAFFGQGTRLTVV.

This clone was seen more than once but under ten times. The V gene is TRBV5-1, the J gene TRBJ2-7; 7 bases fit TRBD1. The CDR3 sequence is 12 residues long. The germline gives CDR1 SGHRS, CDR2 YFSETQ. The V and J ends lost 3 bases and 3 bases, in that order; junction bases with no gene match: 0. CDR3 sequence (DNA): TGCGCCAGCAGCTGGACAGGCTACGAGCAGTACTTC. It yields the protein CASSWTGYEQYF. The full variable domain, completed using reference TRBV5-1 and TRBJ2-7, is KAGVTQTPRYLIKTRGQQVTLSCSPISGHRSVSWYQQTPGQGLQFLFEYFSETQRNKGNFPGRFSGRQFSNSRSEMNVSTLELGDSALYLCASSWTGYEQYFGPGTRLTVT.

The rearrangement uses TRBV7-9 and TRBJ1-1; D is perhaps TRBD1 (5 bases). V lost 5 bases and J 4 bases, leaving 11 bases between the germline ends. Germline V gives CDR1 SEHNR, CDR2 FQNEAQ (reference sequence). This CDR3 is 13 amino acids long. This CDR3 reads CASSRGPGTEAFF. CDR3 nucleotide sequence: TGTGCCAGCAGCCGGGGCCCGGGCACTGAAGCTTTCTTT.

The gene calls are TRBV5-5 and TRBJ1-2; TRBD1 might be the D (5 bases). CDR1 and CDR2 from the germline V gene are SGHKS and YYEKEE (reference sequence). The CDR3 contains 15 residues. Deletions cut 1 base from V and 2 bases from J, with 12 bases between. The DNA of the CDR3 is TGTGCCAGCAGCTTGTCGGGGGGACGGAACTATGGCTACACCTTC. Translating it yields CASSLSGGRNYGYTF.

This sequence joins TRBV19 and TRBJ1-5; 9 positions match TRBD1. J lost 6 bases, V lost 1 base, and 4 bases had no gene match. CDR3 length: 15 amino acids. In germline, CDR1 is LNHDA, CDR2 SQIVND (reference sequence). The CDR3 spells CASSIVGTGIQPQHF. CDR3 nucleotide sequence: TGTGCCAGTAGTATAGTCGGGACAGGGATTCAGCCCCAGCATTTT.

V is TRBV28 and J is TRBJ1-2, with 7 bases matching TRBD1. The V and J ends lost 6 bases and 5 bases, in that order; junction bases with no gene match: 9. The germline V gene has CDR1 MDHEN and CDR2 SYDVKM. The CDR3 is 14 amino acids. CDR3 sequence: CASSPGTAVYGYTF. For the CDR3, the DNA is TGTGCCAGCAGCCCCGGGACAGCGGTATATGGCTACACCTTC.

V usage is TRBV11-2 and J usage is TRBJ1-2, with unresolved D. In germline, CDR1 is SGHAT, CDR2 FQNNGV. Trimming removed 5 bases at V and 7 bases at J, with 14 bases between. This CDR3 contains 13 residues. CDR3: CASSVAGISGYTF. The CDR3 DNA sequence: TGTGCCAGCAGCGTAGCAGGTATTAGTGGCTACACCTTC. Full variable domain (missing parts from reference TRBV11-2 and TRBJ1-2): EAGVAQSPRYKIIEKRQSVAFWCNPISGHATLYWYQQILGQGPKLLIQFQNNGVVDDSQLPKDRFSAERLKGVDSTLKIQPAKLEDSAVYLCASSVAGISGYTFGSGTRLTVV.

The chain links TRBV6-5 to TRBJ1-3; perhaps TRBD1 as D (5 bases). Germline V gives CDR1 MNHEY, CDR2 SVGAGI. The V end was cut by 2 bases, the J end by 8 bases, with 10 bases between. The CDR3 extends over 13 amino acids. The CDR3 spells CASSYGRVDTIYF. The DNA for the CDR3 is TGTGCCAGCAGTTACGGCAGGGTGGACACCATATATTTT.

The chain combines TRBV29-1 with TRBJ2-7, with D unclear. The CDR3 spans 14 residues. Deletions cut 6 bases from V and 2 bases from J, with 17 bases between. CDR1 SQVTM and CDR2 ANQGSEA come from the germline V gene. The CDR3 nucleotides are TGCAGCGTCCCCTTGGGGATATCGCCCTACGAGCAGTACTTC. Protein: CSVPLGISPYEQYF.

This clone was seen a single time. The gene calls are TRBV5-8 and TRBJ2-1; 12 bases are shared with TRBD2. Germline values: CDR1 SGHTS, CDR2 YDEGEE. The CDR3 runs to 17 residues. V was pared by 1 base and J by 7 bases, with 9 bases of the junction left unmatched. The CDR3 DNA reads as TGTGCCAGCAGCTTGAAACTAGCGGGAGGTGTCCCTAATGAGCAGTTCTTC. This sequence encodes CASSLKLAGGVPNEQFF.

In this sample, this clone turned up once. The gene calls are TRBV19 and TRBJ2-2; 11 bases are a match to TRBD1. With 4 bases clipped from V and 6 bases from J, the junction kept 4 bases outside the gene matches. CDR3 size: 15 residues. The germline V gene has CDR1 LNHDA and CDR2 SQIVND (reference sequence). This CDR3 is CASSRGQGVAGELFF. The CDR3 bases are TGTGCCAGTAGTAGGGGACAGGGGGTTGCCGGGGAGCTGTTTTTT.

This clone was observed a handful of times. The chain recombines TRBV30 with TRBJ1-1, with D hard to call. Trimming left V 8 bases short and J 3 bases short, with 19 bases between. Per germline, CDR1 GTSNPN and CDR2 SVGIG (reference sequence). CDR3 length: 14 amino acids. The CDR3 DNA follows: TGTGCCCAACTTCGGCCCATGGGAGACACTGAAGCTTTCTTT. This gives the protein CAQLRPMGDTEAFF.

CDR3 sequence reads: CASNSGGEVAYEQYF. CDR3 bases: TGTGCCAGCAACTCCGGGGGAGAGGTAGCCTACGAGCAGTACTTC. The V gene is TRBV13, the J gene TRBJ2-7; tentatively, D is TRBD2 (6 bases). Trimming removed 7 bases at V and 2 bases at J, with 18 bases between. The germline V gene encodes CDR1 PRHDT and CDR2 FYEKMQ (reference sequence). The CDR3 totals 15 residues. The full variable domain, with the rest looked up from reference TRBV13 and TRBJ2-7, is AAGVIQSPRHLIKEKRETATLKCYPIPRHDTVYWYQQGPGQDPQFLISFYEKMQSDKGSIPDRFSAQQFSDYHSELNMSSLELGDSALYFCASNSGGEVAYEQYFGPGTRLTVT.

The chain uses TRBV5-8 and TRBJ1-2, with 8 bases lining up with TRBD1. CDR3 length: 14 residues. The V and J ends lost 4 bases and 6 bases, in that order; junction bases with no gene match: 8. Germline V CDR1 and CDR2: SGHTS, YDEGEE. The CDR3 loop is CASSPDRGRNGYTF. DNA for the CDR3: TGTGCCAGCAGCCCAGACAGGGGAAGGAATGGCTACACCTTC.

This clone was picked up a small number of times. The chain has TRBV7-3 and TRBJ1-1; D not resolved. The germline V and J ends were trimmed by 2 bases and 4 bases, with 11 bases remaining between them. The CDR3 totals 14 residues. Germline CDR1 and CDR2: SGHTA and FQGTGA. The CDR3 DNA follows: TGTGCCAGCAGCTTAGACGGCCGGGGCACTGAAGCTTTCTTT. As protein: CASSLDGRGTEAFF.

The chain links TRBV5-4 to TRBJ2-3; 8 positions agree with TRBD2. Germline V gives CDR1 SGHNT, CDR2 YYREEE (reference sequence). V shed 3 bases and J 4 bases; nucleotides not matched to a gene: 10. This CDR3 has 16 residues. CDR3 bases: TGTGCCAGCAGCTCGGCGGGCGGGAGGAGCTCAGATACGCAGTATTTT. It yields the protein CASSSAGGRSSDTQYF.

This chain connects TRBV25-1 to TRBJ1-1; unclear D gene. This CDR3 has 13 residues. V lost 4 bases, J lost 1 base, and 7 bases lay in between. The germline gives CDR1 MGHDK, CDR2 SYGVNS. The CDR3 sequence: CASSVTENTEAFF. The DNA for the CDR3 is TGTGCCAGCAGTGTAACAGAGAACACTGAAGCTTTCTTT.

This clone has a handful of counts. The V gene is TRBV30, the J gene TRBJ1-3; tentative D call: TRBD1 (5 bases). The germline V and J ends were trimmed by 2 bases and 14 bases, with 13 bases remaining between them. Germline lookup yields CDR1 GTSNPN and CDR2 SVGIG (reference sequence). The CDR3 totals 11 residues. The CDR3 DNA sequence: TGTGCCTGGAGTTCACAGGACCACGTATATTTT. This encodes CAWSSQDHVYF.

This chain connects TRBV2 to TRBJ2-3; 7 bases fit TRBD1. Germline V gives CDR1 SNHLY, CDR2 FYNNEI. This CDR3 region has 16 residues. V trimming: 7 bases; J trimming: 0 bases; junction bases outside the gene matches: 10. The CDR3 bases are TGTGCCAGCAATCCGCGACAGGGCTGGAGCACAGATACGCAGTATTTT. It codes for CASNPRQGWSTDTQYF. The full variable domain, in which reference TRBV2 and TRBJ2-3 provide the parts outside the CDR3, is EPEVTQTPSHQVTQMGQEVILRCVPISNHLYFYWYRQILGQKVEFLVSFYNNEISEKSEIFDDQFSVERPDGSNFTLKIRSTKLEDSAMYFCASNPRQGWSTDTQYFGPGTRLTVL.

V is TRBV2 and J is TRBJ2-7; D may be TRBD2 (6 bases). The CDR3 covers 15 residues. Trimming removed 4 bases from V and 0 bases from J, with 13 bases in between. CDR1 SNHLY and CDR2 FYNNEI come from the germline V gene. CDR3 sequence (DNA): TGTGCCAGCAGTGTCCTGGCGGGGAACTCCTACGAGCAGTACTTC. As protein: CASSVLAGNSYEQYF.

This clone was counted a single time. The chain recombines TRBV10-3 with TRBJ1-3, with D unclear. The V gene lost 2 bases and the J gene lost 0 bases, with 20 bases spanning the gap. CDR3 length: 19 residues. Per the germline V gene, CDR1 is ENHRY and CDR2 is SYGVKD. The CDR3 DNA sequence: TGTGCCATCAGTGAGGGGCGGCGGCACGGAATAGACTCTGGAAACACCATATATTTT. Translation: CAISEGRRHGIDSGNTIYF.

This chain joins TRBV18 and TRBJ2-2, with 8 nucleotides matching TRBD1. With V trimmed by 3 bases and J by 5 bases, 5 bases remained unmatched. The CDR3 runs 15 residues. Germline V gene sequence: CDR1 KGHSH, CDR2 LQKENI. The CDR3 bases are TGTGCCAGCTCACCGAATCAGGGGGCAACCGGGGAGCTGTTTTTT. This translates into CASSPNQGATGELFF.

This clone was seen a few times. This sequence joins TRBV7-2 and TRBJ1-2, with D unclear. V lost 5 bases and J 7 bases, leaving 17 bases between the germline ends. Germline V gives CDR1 SGHTA, CDR2 FQGNSA. This CDR3 comprises 14 residues. CDR3 DNA: TGTGCCAGCAGCCTCGGTGGCAGCGTGCGTGGCTACACCTTC. The encoded protein is CASSLGGSVRGYTF.

This clone was detected a few times. The chain uses TRBV12-5 and TRBJ2-7; 13 positions match TRBD2. The germline V gene encodes CDR1 LGHNT and CDR2 FRNRAP. With V trimmed by 5 bases and J by 4 bases, 5 bases remained unmatched. The CDR3 sequence is 15 residues long. In DNA, the CDR3 is TGTGCTAGTGGTCCCCGGACTAGCGGGAGTTACGAGCAGTACTTC. It codes for CASGPRTSGSYEQYF.

The chain is built from TRBV9 and TRBJ1-3; no clear D gene. Germline V gene sequence: CDR1 SGDLS, CDR2 YYNGEE. The V end lost 4 bases, the J end lost 0 bases, and 14 bases lay between the germline ends. CDR3 length equals 16 residues. The CDR3 nucleotides are TGTGCCAGCAGCTCAAGAGAACCGAGCTCTGGAAACACCATATATTTT. It is translated as CASSSREPSSGNTIYF.